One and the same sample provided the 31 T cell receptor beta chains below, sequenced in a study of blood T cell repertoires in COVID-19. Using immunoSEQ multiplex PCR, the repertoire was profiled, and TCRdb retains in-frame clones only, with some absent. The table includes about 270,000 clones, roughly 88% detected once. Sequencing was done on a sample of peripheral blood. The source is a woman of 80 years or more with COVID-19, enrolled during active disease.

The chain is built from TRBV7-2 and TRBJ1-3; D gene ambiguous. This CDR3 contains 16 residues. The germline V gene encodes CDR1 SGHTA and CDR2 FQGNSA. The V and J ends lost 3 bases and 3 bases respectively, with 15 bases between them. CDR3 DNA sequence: TGTGCCAGCAGCTTCGCCCTTCGGGGTCTTGGAAACACCATATATTTT. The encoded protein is CASSFALRGLGNTIYF. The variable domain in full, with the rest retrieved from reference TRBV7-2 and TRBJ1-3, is GAGVSQSPSNKVTEKGKDVELRCDPISGHTALYWYRQSLGQGLEFLIYFQGNSAPDKSGLPSDRFSAERTGGSVSTLTIQRTQQEDSAVYLCASSFALRGLGNTIYFGEGSWLTVV.

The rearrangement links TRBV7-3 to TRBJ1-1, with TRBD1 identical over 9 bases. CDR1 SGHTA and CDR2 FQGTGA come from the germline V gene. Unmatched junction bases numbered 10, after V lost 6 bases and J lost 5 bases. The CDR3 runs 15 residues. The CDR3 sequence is CASSPNRDRDTEAFF. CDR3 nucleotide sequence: TGTGCCAGCAGTCCCAACAGGGACAGGGATACTGAAGCTTTCTTT.

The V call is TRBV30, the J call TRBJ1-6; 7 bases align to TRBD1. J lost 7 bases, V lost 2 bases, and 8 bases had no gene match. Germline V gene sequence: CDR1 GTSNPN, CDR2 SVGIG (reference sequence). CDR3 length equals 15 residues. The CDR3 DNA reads TGTGCCTGGAGTCCTGCACAGGGGAAAAATTCACCCCTCCACTTT. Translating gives CAWSPAQGKNSPLHF.

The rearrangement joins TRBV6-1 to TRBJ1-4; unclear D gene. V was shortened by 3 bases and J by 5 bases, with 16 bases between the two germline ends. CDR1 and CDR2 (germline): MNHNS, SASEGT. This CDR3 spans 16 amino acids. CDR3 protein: CASSDDEGPPNEKLFF. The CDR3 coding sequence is TGTGCCAGCAGTGACGACGAGGGCCCGCCGAATGAAAAACTGTTTTTT.

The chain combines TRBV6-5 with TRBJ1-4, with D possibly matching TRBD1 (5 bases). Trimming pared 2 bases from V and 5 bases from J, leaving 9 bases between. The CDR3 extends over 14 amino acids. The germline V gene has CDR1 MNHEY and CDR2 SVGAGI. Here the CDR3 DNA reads TGTGCCAGCAGTTACGGGGGGAGAAATGAAAAACTGTTTTTT. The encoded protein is CASSYGGRNEKLFF.

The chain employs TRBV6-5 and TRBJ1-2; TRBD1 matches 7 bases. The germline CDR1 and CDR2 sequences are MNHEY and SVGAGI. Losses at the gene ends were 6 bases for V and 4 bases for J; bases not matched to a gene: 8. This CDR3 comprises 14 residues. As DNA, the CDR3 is TGTGCCAGCAGGGATCCGGGACAGATCTATGGCTACACCTTC. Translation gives CASRDPGQIYGYTF.

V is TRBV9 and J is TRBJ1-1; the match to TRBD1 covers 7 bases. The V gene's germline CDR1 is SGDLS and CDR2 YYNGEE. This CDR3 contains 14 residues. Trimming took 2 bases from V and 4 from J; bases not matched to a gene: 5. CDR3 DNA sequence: TGTGCCAGCAGCGTCGCAGGGGGTACCACTGAAGCTTTCTTT. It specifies CASSVAGGTTEAFF. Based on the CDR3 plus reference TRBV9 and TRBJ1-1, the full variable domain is DSGVTQTPKHLITATGQRVTLRCSPRSGDLSVYWYQQSLDQGLQFLIQYYNGEERAKGNILERFSAQQFPDLHSELNLSSLELGDSALYFCASSVAGGTTEAFFGQGTRLTVV.

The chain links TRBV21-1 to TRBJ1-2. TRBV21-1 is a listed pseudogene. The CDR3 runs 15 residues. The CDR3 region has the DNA TGTGCCAGCAGCAAAGATGCAGGGAGGATCTATGGCTACACCTTC. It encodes CASSKDAGRIYGYTF.

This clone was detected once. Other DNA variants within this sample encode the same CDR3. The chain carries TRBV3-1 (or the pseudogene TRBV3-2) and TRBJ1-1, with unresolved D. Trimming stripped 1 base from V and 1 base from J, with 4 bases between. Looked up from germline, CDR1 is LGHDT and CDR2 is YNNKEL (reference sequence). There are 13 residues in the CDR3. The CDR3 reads CASSQGRNTEAFF. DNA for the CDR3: TGTGCCAGCAGCCAAGGGAGGAACACTGAAGCTTTCTTT.

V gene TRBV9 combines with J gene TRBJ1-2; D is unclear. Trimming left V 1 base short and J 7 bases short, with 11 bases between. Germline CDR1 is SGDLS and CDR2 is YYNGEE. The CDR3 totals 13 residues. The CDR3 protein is CASSVSGTSGYTF. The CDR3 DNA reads TGTGCCAGCAGCGTATCCGGTACGTCTGGCTACACCTTC.

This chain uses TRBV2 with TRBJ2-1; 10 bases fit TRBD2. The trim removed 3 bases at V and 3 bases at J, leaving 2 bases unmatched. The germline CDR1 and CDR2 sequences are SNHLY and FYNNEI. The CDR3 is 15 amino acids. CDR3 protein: CASSDQRGGYNEQFF. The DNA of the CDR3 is TGTGCCAGCAGTGACCAGCGGGGGGGCTACAATGAGCAGTTCTTC.

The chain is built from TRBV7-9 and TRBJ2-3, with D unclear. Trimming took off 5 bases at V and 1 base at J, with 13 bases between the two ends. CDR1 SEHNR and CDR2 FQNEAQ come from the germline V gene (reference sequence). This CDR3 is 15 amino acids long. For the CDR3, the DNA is TGTGCCAGCAGCCGTACGAGAGGCGGCACAGATACGCAGTATTTT. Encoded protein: CASSRTRGGTDTQYF.

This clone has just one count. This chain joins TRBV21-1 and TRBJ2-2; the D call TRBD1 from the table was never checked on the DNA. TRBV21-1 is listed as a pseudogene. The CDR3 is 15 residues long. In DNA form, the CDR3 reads TGTGCCAGCAGCAAAGGCAGGGAACTCCTCGGGGAGCTGTTTTTT. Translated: CASSKGRELLGELFF.

The DNA for the CDR3 is TGTGCCAGCAGCCCAGGGGCGGTTAACTATGGCTACACCTTC. This encodes CASSPGAVNYGYTF. The rearrangement joins TRBV3-1 (or the pseudogene TRBV3-2) to TRBJ1-2; a weak D match, TRBD1 (6 bases). Trimming removed 4 bases from V and 1 base from J, with 10 bases in between. The germline gives CDR1 LGHDT, CDR2 YNNKEL (reference sequence). The CDR3 has 14 residues.

The CDR3 bases are TGCGCCAGCAAAGGACAGGGTGGGACCTACGAGCAGTACTTC. Amino acid sequence: CASKGQGGTYEQYF. The chain employs TRBV10-1 and TRBJ2-7; 8 bases match TRBD1. V trimming: 7 bases; J trimming: 2 bases; junction bases outside the gene matches: 7. The length of the CDR3 is 14 residues. CDR1 WNHNN and CDR2 SYGVQD come from the germline V gene (reference sequence).

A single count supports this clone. In nucleotides, the CDR3 is TGCGCCAGCAGTGAGTCACAGGGGCTGAATGGCTACACCTTC. Amino acid sequence: CASSESQGLNGYTF. The chain carries TRBV10-2 and TRBJ1-2, with TRBD1 matching over 7 bases. Germline assignment: CDR1 WSHSY and CDR2 SAAADI. This CDR3 region has 14 residues. J gave up 6 bases and V 0 bases, and 4 bases lay outside the gene matches.

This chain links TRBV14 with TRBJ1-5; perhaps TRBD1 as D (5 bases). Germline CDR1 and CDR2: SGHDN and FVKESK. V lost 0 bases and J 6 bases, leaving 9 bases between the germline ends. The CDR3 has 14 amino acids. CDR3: CASSQDRVSQPQHF. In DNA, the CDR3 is TGTGCCAGCAGCCAAGACAGGGTAAGTCAGCCCCAGCATTTT.

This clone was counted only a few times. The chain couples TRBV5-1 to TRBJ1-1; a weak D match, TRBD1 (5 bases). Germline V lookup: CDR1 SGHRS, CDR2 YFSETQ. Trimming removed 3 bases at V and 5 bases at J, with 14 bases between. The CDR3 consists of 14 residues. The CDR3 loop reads CASSSAGRGTEAFF. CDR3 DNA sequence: TGCGCCAGCAGCTCTGCAGGACGGGGGACTGAAGCTTTCTTT.

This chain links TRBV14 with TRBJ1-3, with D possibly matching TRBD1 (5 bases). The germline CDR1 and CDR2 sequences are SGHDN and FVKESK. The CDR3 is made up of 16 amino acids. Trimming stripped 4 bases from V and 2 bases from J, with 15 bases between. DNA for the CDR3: TGTGCCAGCAGCCTCTTGCAGGGTGTAACTGGAAACACCATATATTTT. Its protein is CASSLLQGVTGNTIYF.

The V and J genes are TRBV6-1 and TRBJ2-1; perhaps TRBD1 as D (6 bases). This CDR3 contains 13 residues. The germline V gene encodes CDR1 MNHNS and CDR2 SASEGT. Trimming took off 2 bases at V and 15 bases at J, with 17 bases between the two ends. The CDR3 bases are TGTGCCAGCAGTGAAAAGGGGCGAGGGGGACGGTTCTTC. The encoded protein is CASSEKGRGGRFF.

The chain's CDR3 is CASSIPGRLTQYF. In nucleotides, the CDR3 is TGTGCCAGCAGTATACCAGGTCGGTTAACGCAGTATTTT. The chain recombines TRBV27 with TRBJ2-3; D call uncertain. The V end was cut by 5 bases, the J end by 9 bases, with 15 bases between. This CDR3 has 13 amino acids. The germline CDR1 and CDR2 sequences are MNHEY and SMNVEV (reference sequence).

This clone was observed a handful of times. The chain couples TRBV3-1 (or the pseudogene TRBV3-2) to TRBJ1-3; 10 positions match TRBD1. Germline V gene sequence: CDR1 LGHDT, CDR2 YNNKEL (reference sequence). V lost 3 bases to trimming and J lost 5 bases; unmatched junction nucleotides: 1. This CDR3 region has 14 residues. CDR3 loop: CASSQGQGRNTIYF. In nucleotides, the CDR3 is TGTGCCAGCAGCCAGGGACAGGGGAGAAACACCATATATTTT.

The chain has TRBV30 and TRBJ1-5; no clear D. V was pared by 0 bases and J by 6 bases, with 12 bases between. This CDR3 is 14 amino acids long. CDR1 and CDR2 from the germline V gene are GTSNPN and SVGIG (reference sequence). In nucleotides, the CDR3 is TGTGCCTGGAGTGTTCTGAGCTATGGTCAGCCCCAGCATTTT. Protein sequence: CAWSVLSYGQPQHF.

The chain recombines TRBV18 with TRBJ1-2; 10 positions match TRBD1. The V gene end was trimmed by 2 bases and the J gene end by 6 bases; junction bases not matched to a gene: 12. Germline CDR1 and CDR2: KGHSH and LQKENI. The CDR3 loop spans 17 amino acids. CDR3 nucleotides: TGTGCCAGCTCACCAGTGCCTCCCGGGACAGGGGAAAATGGCTACACCTTC. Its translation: CASSPVPPGTGENGYTF.

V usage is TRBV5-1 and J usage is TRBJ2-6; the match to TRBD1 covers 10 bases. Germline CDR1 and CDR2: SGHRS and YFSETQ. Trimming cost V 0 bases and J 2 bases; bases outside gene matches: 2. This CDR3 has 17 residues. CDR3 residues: CASSLDGTGAGANVLTF. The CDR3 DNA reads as TGCGCCAGCAGCTTGGATGGGACAGGGGCTGGGGCCAACGTCCTGACTTTC.

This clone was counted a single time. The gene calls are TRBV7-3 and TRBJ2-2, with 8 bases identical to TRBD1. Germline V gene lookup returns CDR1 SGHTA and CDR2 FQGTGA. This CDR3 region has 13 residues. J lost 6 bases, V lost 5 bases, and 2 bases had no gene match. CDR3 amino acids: CASSRTGPGELFF. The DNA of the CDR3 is TGTGCCAGCAGCCGGACAGGGCCCGGGGAGCTGTTTTTT.

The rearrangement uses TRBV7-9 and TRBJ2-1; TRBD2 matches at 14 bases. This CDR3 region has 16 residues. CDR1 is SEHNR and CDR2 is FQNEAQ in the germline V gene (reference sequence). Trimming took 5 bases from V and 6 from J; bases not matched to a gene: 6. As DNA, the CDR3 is TGTGCCAGCAGCCCGCGGACTAGCGGGGGGATCAATGAGCAGTTCTTC. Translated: CASSPRTSGGINEQFF.

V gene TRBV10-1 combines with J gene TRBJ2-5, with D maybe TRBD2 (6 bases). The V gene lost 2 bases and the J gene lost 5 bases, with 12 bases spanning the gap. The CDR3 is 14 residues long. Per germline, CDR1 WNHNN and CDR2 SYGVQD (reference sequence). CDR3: CASSEGEAQETQYF. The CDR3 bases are TGCGCCAGCAGTGAGGGGGAGGCCCAGGAGACCCAGTACTTC.

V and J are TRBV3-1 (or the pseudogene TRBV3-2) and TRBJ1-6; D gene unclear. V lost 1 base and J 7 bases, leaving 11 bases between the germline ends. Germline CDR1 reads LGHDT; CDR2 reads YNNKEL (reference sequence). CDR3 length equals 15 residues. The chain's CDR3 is CASSQAYRGNSPLHF. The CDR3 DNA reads TGTGCCAGCAGCCAAGCTTACCGGGGAAATTCACCCCTCCACTTT.

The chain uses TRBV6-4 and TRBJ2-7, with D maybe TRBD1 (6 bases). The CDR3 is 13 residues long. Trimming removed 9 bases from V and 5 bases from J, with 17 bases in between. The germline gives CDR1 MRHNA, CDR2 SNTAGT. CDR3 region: CASRGAGVNEQYV. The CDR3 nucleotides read TGTGCCAGTAGAGGGGCAGGGGTCAACGAGCAGTACGTC.

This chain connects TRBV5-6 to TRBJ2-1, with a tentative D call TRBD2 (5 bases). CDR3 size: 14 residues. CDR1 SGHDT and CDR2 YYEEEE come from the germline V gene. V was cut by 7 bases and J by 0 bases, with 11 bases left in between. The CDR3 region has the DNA TGTGCCAGCGGCCGGGGTAGCTCCTACAATGAGCAGTTCTTC. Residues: CASGRGSSYNEQFF.